The rows below give T cell receptor beta chains drawn from one sample of a study of human T cells and chemical hapten exposure. One entry per CDR3 protein, called by TCRdb with MiXCR from the RACE reads. The sample holds more than 70,000 distinct CDR3 sequences, around a tenth seen once. The sequenced sample was whole blood, obtained in connection with sensitization to the hapten diphenylcyclopropenone (DPC). The origin of the receptors is a man younger than 35 with alopecia areata. Some clones in this sample may be carry-over from other donors' samples. The CDR3 runs from the conserved cysteine through the conserved F or W. D genes are given only for firm matches. Clone sizes are given selectively: once, few, many, or a class where the clone is expanded.

V gene: TRBV4-3; J gene: TRBJ1-3; clone size: few; D gene: -; CDR3 protein: CASSQDSGVSGNTIYF; CDR3 DNA: TGCGCCAGCAGCCAAGATTCCGGGGTATCAGGAAACACCATATATTTT
V gene: TRBV3-1; J gene: TRBJ1-2; clone size: -; D gene: -; CDR3 protein: CASSQDRAYGYTF; CDR3 DNA: TGTGCCAGCAGCCAGGACAGAGCTTATGGCTACACCTTC
V gene: TRBV4-3; J gene: TRBJ1-6; clone size: few; D gene: -; CDR3 protein: CASSQQPSDGSSYNSPLHF; CDR3 DNA: TGCGCCAGCAGCCAACAACCATCGGACGGCAGCTCCTATAATTCACCCCTCCACTTT
V gene: TRBV7-9; J gene: TRBJ2-3; clone size: many; D gene: TRBD2; CDR3 protein: CASSLEERLAGTDTQYF; CDR3 DNA: TGTGCCAGCAGCTTAGAAGAGAGGCTAGCGGGCACAGATACGCAGTATTTT
V gene: TRBV20-1; J gene: TRBJ2-1; clone size: -; D gene: -; CDR3 protein: CSALRAATTYNEQFF; CDR3 DNA: TGCAGTGCTTTAAGGGCGGCGACGACCTACAATGAGCAGTTCTTC
V gene: TRBV5-1; J gene: TRBJ1-1; clone size: few; D gene: -; CDR3 protein: CASRTTANTEAFF; CDR3 DNA: TGCGCCAGCAGAACGACAGCGAACACTGAAGCTTTCTTT
V gene: TRBV29-1; J gene: TRBJ2-2; clone size: many; D gene: -; CDR3 protein: CSVSGDGTNTGELFF; CDR3 DNA: TGCAGCGTAAGTGGGGACGGAACGAACACCGGGGAGCTGTTTTTT
V gene: TRBV2; J gene: TRBJ2-3; clone size: many; D gene: TRBD2; CDR3 protein: CASSEDRTSGPTDTQYF; CDR3 DNA: TGTGCCAGCAGTGAAGATAGGACTAGCGGACCCACAGATACGCAGTATTTT
V gene: TRBV28; J gene: TRBJ1-6; clone size: few; D gene: -; CDR3 protein: CASSAKQDYSPLHF; CDR3 DNA: TGTGCCAGCAGTGCCAAACAGGATTATTCACCCCTCCACTTT
V gene: TRBV28; J gene: TRBJ1-4; clone size: -; D gene: -; CDR3 protein: CASSFSGFNEKLFF; CDR3 DNA: TGTGCCAGCAGTTTTAGCGGTTTTAATGAAAAACTGTTTTTT
V gene: TRBV28; J gene: TRBJ1-4; clone size: few; D gene: TRBD1; CDR3 protein: CASSLPGQGGEKLFF; CDR3 DNA: TGTGCCAGCAGTCTCCCGGGACAGGGTGGCGAAAAACTGTTTTTT
V gene: TRBV7-2; J gene: TRBJ2-3; clone size: few; D gene: -; CDR3 protein: CASSLLGADTQYF; CDR3 DNA: TGTGCCAGCAGCTTGCTGGGAGCCGATACGCAGTATTTT